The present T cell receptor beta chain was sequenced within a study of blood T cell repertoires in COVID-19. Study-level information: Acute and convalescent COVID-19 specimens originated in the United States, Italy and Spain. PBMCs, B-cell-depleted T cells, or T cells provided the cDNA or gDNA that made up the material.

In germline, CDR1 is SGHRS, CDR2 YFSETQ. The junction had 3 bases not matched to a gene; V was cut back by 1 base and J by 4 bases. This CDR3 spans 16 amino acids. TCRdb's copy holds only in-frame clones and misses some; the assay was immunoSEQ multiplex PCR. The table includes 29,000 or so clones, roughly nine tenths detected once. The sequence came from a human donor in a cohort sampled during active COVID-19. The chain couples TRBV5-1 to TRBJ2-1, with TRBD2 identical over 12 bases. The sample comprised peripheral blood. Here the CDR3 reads CASSLTSGGRYNEQFF. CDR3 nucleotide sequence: TGCGCCAGCAGCTTGACTAGCGGGGGGAGGTACAATGAGCAGTTCTTC. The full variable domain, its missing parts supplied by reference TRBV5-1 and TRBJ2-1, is KAGVTQTPRYLIKTRGQQVTLSCSPISGHRSVSWYQQTPGQGLQFLFEYFSETQRNKGNFPGRFSGRQFSNSRSEMNVSTLELGDSALYLCASSLTSGGRYNEQFFGPGTRLTVL.